Listed below are T cell receptor beta chains from one sample, sequenced in a study of blood T cell repertoires in COVID-19. Method: immunoSEQ multiplex PCR; TCRdb's copy keeps in-frame clones and lacks some. The repertoire holds under 300,000 clones, with about 80% as singletons. Sequencing was performed on peripheral blood. These receptors were collected from a woman between 50 and 59 years old who had recovered from COVID-19. Both conserved end residues are trimmed from each CDR3. The D gene is left open where the match is weak.

V | D | length | CDR3
TRBV6-5 | TRBD1 | 13 | ASRGPDRGNFEQY
TRBV7-3 | NA | 12 | ASSSSRAREELF
TRBV11-2 | NA | 13 | ASSLVRGFYSPLH
TRBV19 | NA | 11 | ASSIFMNTEAF
TRBV5-1 | NA | 10 | ASSPMAGEQY
TRBV2 | NA | 12 | ASQTGWTNYGYT
TRBV18 | NA | 10 | ASSLANYEQY
TRBV7-9 | NA | 10 | ASVLDNYEQY
TRBV24-1 | NA | 14 | ATSGAGSGSSYEQY
TRBV5-4 | TRBD2 | 14 | ASSYLLAGITDTQY
TRBV5-6 | TRBD1 | 15 | ASSITPGQGDNSPLH
TRBV30 | TRBD1 | 12 | ARRAGGKSTEAF
TRBV18 | TRBD1 | 12 | ASSLSTGNYGYT
TRBV28 | NA | 13 | ASSTLRGGKETQY
TRBV7-2 | TRBD1 | 13 | ASSLDRGTNEKLF
TRBV6-6 | TRBD2 | 14 | ASSYSFGGGSYEQY
TRBV7-2 | NA | 12 | ASSPTRSGETQY
TRBV28 | TRBD1 | 12 | ASSTGTANYGYT
TRBV2 | TRBD1 | 13 | AGRTGFNSGNTIY
TRBV18 | TRBD1 | 14 | ASSPPHGQGNYEQY
TRBV19 | TRBD1 | 14 | ASSSPTGQGVYEQY
TRBV30 | NA | 11 | AWSVEGTDTQY
TRBV30 | TRBD1 | 10 | AWSPQGETQY
TRBV2 | NA | 14 | ASKGGTLSYNSPLH
TRBV27 | NA | 11 | ASGEDSRGTQY
TRBV7-9 | TRBD2 | 14 | ASSSRPGLGYNEQF
TRBV7-9 | TRBD1 | 13 | ASSYNTGGAAKQF
TRBV19 | NA | 13 | ASSEQLGEHSPLH
TRBV7-3 | NA | 13 | ASSPLGGGDEKLF
TRBV28 | NA | 10 | ASSQPRGKLF
TRBV27 | TRBD2 | 12 | ATYERGGRETQY
TRBV15 | TRBD1 | 14 | ATSRAGQRPNEKLF
TRBV11-2 | NA | 10 | ASGGRERAIY
TRBV28 | NA | 13 | ASIGGRGPYNEQF
TRBV9 | TRBD2 | 17 | ASSVTHSITSGGPYEQF
TRBV5-4 | TRBD2 | 13 | ASSSQRGGLGEQF
TRBV11-2 | NA | 12 | ASSLSGAGSGAF
TRBV10-3 | TRBD2 | 14 | AIRAGTSGSVYEQY
TRBV27 | TRBD1 | 13 | ASSSETGEGNEQY
TRBV30 | NA | 11 | AWSVQGDTEAF